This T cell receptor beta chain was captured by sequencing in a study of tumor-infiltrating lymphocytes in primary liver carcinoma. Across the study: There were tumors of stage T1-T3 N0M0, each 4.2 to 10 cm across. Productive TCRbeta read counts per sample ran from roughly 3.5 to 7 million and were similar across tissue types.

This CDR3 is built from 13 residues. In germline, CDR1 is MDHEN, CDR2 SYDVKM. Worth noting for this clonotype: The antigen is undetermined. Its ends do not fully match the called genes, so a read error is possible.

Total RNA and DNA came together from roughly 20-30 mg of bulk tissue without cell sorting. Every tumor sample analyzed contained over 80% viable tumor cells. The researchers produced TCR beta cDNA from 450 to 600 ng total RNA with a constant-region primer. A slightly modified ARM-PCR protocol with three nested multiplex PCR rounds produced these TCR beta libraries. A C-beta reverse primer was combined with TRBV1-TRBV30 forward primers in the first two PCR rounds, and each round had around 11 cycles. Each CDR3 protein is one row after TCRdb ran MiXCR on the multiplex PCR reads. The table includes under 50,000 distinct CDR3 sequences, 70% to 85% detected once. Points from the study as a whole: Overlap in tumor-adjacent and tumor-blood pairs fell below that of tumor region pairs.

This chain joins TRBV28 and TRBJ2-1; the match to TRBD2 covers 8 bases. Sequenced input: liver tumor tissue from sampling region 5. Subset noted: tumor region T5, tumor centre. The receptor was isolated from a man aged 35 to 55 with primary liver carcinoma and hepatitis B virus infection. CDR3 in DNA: TGTGTCAGCAGAGAAGCGGGGGACAATGAGCAGTTCTTC. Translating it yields CVSREAGDNEQFF.